This T cell receptor beta chain derives from a study of blood T cell repertoires in COVID-19 (dated by TCRdb to the early 2020s). For context, the study as a whole: Collaborator samples came from the United States, Italy and Spain and covered acute and convalescent phases of COVID-19. Where available, HLA class I and class II types were obtained from metadata supplied by the sample provider rather than from assay-based typing. The samples were drawn from the first 160 participants of the ongoing ImmuneRACE study and from 1,200 or so subjects provided by 6 global collaborators. A freely available public database, intended as a resource for researchers studying the immune response to SARS-CoV-2, is where the repertoires were released. The dataset comprised deeply sampled blood TCRbeta repertoires from subjects exposed to, actively infected with, or recovered from COVID-19. The prospective study material was composed of cDNA or gDNA derived from T cells, B-cell-depleted T cells, or PBMCs. The sample metadata nearly always contained a de-identified subject ID, COVID-19 status, age in years and sex.

Collaborating institutions collected whole blood in K2EDTA tubes following their own protocols. For TCRbeta analysis, collaborators shipped samples in one of three forms: frozen whole blood, isolated PBMCs, or DNA extracted from either of those sample types. The CDR1 and CDR2 encoded by the germline V gene are SGHRS and YFSETQ. The CDR3 contains 16 residues, cysteine and phenylalanine counted. Only CDR3 DNA is held: 48 bases, read in frame from base 1. V is shortened by 2 bases, J by 8 bases, and the region joining them spans 22 bases. For this clone: Its antigen has not been determined. No base quality information exists; no much larger clone differs at one position.

TCRbeta CDR3 regions were amplified from genomic DNA using the immunoSEQ Assay, a bias-controlled multiplex PCR. Per the original workflow: The number of nucleated cells in each sample was estimated from the amplification of reference gene primers within the assay. Sequence reads were collapsed and filtered to measure the absolute abundance of every unique TCRbeta CDR3 rearrangement. For each sample, productive Simpson clonality was calculated by taking the square root of Simpson's diversity index across productive rearrangements. As stored in TCRdb, this immuneACCESS dataset retains in-frame rearrangements with V and J assigned. A fraction of the clones does not appear; measured against another copy, unresolved V genes explain less than half of the discrepancy, and the remainder lacks a known reason. Clonal size and the V and J genes are those of that table, whereas D and trimming came from the DNA. The sample includes 150,000 to 200,000 clones, with around nine tenths observed a single time. The top ten clonotypes cover roughly 3.9% of the sample.

Paper-wide results and their limitations: The quantity of clinical and demographic metadata differed by source and by participant and was supplied without curation.

The rearranged segments are TRBV5-1 and TRBJ1-1; the D gene is perhaps TRBD1, on 5 matching bases. The receptor's source is a man between 18 and 35 years old with active or convalescent COVID-19. The material sequenced was peripheral blood. The CDR3 is CASSLGHSGAGGEAFF. DNA sequence: TGCGCCAGCAGCTTAGGGCACAGTGGGGCGGGGGGAGAAGCTTTCTTT.